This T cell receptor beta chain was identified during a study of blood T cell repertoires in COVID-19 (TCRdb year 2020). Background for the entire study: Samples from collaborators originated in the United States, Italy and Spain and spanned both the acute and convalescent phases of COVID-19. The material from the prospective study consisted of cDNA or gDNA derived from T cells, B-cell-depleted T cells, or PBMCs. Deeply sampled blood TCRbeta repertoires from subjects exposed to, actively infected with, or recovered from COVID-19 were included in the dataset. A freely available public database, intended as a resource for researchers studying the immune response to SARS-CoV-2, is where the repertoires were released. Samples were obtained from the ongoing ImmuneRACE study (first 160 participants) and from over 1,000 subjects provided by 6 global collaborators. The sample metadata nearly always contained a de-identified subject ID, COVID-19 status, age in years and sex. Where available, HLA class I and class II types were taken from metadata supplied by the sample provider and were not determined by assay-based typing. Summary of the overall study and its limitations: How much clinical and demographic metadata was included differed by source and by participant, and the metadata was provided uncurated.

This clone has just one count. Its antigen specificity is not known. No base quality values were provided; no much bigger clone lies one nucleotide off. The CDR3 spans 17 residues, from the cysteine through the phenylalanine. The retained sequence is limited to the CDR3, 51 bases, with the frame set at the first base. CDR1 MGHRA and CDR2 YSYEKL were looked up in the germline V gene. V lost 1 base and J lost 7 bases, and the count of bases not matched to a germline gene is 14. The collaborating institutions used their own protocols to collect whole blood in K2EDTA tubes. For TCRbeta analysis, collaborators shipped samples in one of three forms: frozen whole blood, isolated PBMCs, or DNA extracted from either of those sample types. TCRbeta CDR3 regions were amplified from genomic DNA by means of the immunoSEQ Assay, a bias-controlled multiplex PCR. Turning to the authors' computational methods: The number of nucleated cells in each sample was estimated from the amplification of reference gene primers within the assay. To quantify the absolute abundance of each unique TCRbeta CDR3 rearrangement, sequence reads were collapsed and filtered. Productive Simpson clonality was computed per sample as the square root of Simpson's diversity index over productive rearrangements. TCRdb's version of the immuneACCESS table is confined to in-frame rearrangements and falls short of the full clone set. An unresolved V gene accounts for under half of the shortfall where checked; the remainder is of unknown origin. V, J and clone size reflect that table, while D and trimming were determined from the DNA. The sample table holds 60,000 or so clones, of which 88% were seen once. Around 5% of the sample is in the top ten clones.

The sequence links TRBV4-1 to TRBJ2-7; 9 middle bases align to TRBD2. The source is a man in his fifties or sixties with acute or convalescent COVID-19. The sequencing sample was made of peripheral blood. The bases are TGCGCCAGCAGCCAAGGGGTCGCTCTGACTAGCGGTGAAGAGCAGTACTTC. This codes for CASSQGVALTSGEEQYF.